These T cell receptor beta chains were read from a single sample in a study of spatial heterogeneity in lung cancer. Via MiXCR, TCRdb re-called the 5' RACE reads, giving one row per CDR3 protein. This sample has just over 75,000 distinct CDR3 sequences, with 8% found just once. The sample was PBMCs, taken at surgery. These receptors all stem from a male donor with early-stage non-small cell lung cancer. The CDR3 runs from the conserved cysteine through the conserved F or W. Each record gives: CDR3 DNA, CDR3 protein, CDR3 length, J gene, D gene, V gene, clone size. D genes are given only for firm matches. A clone size is listed for some rows: how often the clone was seen (once, few, many), or a class if it is expanded.

TGTGCCAGCAGCCCGACTAGCGGGAGTGACCTGGAGCAGTACTTC | CASSPTSGSDLEQYF | 15 | TRBJ2-7 | TRBD2 | TRBV5-4 | NA
TGCAGCGTTGAAGAGCCCTATAGGTACGAGCAGTACTTC | CSVEEPYRYEQYF | 13 | TRBJ2-7 | NA | TRBV29-1 | many
TGTGCCAGCAGTTTGCAGGGATCTGAGTCGGCGCAGCCCCAGCATTTT | CASSLQGSESAQPQHF | 16 | TRBJ1-5 | NA | TRBV27 | many
TGTGCCAGCAGCGTAGGACTATCAAACATTCAGTACTTC | CASSVGLSNIQYF | 13 | TRBJ2-4 | NA | TRBV9 | few
TGCGCCAGCAGCCGCGGGAAGGGCCTAGGGACTAATGAAAAACTGTTTTTT | CASSRGKGLGTNEKLFF | 17 | TRBJ1-4 | NA | TRBV4-3 | NA
TGTGCCAGCAGTTACCCGAGGGAAGGACGTTCCTCTAGCACAGATACGCAGTATTTT | CASSYPREGRSSSTDTQYF | 19 | TRBJ2-3 | NA | TRBV6-2/TRBV6-3 | many
TGTGCCATCAGTTCCCGACAGGCTCAAGAGACCCAGTACTTC | CAISSRQAQETQYF | 14 | TRBJ2-5 | NA | TRBV10-3 | many
TGTGCCAGCAGGGGATCACGACCACTTGGAAACACCATATATTTT | CASRGSRPLGNTIYF | 15 | TRBJ1-3 | NA | TRBV6-5 | NA
TGTGCCAGCAGCCAGGCCCTAGGGATTGATGAGCAGTTCTTC | CASSQALGIDEQFF | 14 | TRBJ2-1 | NA | TRBV11-1 | NA
TGTGCCATGGCGCGCAGGGGAGAAGGTTATGGTGAGCAGTTCTTC | CAMARRGEGYGEQFF | 15 | TRBJ2-1 | NA | TRBV10-3 | few
TGCGCCAGCAGCTTGAGTACAGGGGGCAATGGCTACACCTTC | CASSLSTGGNGYTF | 14 | TRBJ1-2 | TRBD1 | TRBV5-1 | NA
TGCAGTGCTAGGGACAATAACTATGGCTACACCTTC | CSARDNNYGYTF | 12 | TRBJ1-2 | NA | TRBV20-1 | few
TGTGCCAGCAGCTCGAAAGCGGGGTACACTGAAGCTTTCTTT | CASSSKAGYTEAFF | 14 | TRBJ1-1 | NA | TRBV7-2 | once
TGTGCCAGCAGTACTAGCGGGAGCTTCACAGATACGCAGTATTTT | CASSTSGSFTDTQYF | 15 | TRBJ2-3 | TRBD2 | TRBV6-6 | NA
TGCAGCGCATACAGCGGGCTAGTTAACAATGAGCAGTTCTTC | CSAYSGLVNNEQFF | 14 | TRBJ2-1 | NA | TRBV29-1 | many
TGTGCCAGCGCCTCCGGGGGGAGTACTCAAGAGACCCAGTACTTC | CASASGGSTQETQYF | 15 | TRBJ2-5 | TRBD2 | TRBV5-4 | NA
TGCGCCAGCAGCTTGAGACAGGGGGCTGCCTACGAGCAGTACTTC | CASSLRQGAAYEQYF | 15 | TRBJ2-7 | TRBD1 | TRBV5-1 | many
TGTGCCAGCAGCTTCAACTCCTTCTACGAGCAGTACTTC | CASSFNSFYEQYF | 13 | TRBJ2-7 | NA | TRBV11-2 | NA
TGCGCCAGCAGCCTAGCGGGAGGGTCTACAGATACGCAGTATTTT | CASSLAGGSTDTQYF | 15 | TRBJ2-3 | TRBD2 | TRBV5-1 | few
TGTGCCAGCAGTTTACGACAACTGAACACTGAAGCTTTCTTT | CASSLRQLNTEAFF | 14 | TRBJ1-1 | NA | TRBV12-3/TRBV12-4 | NA
TGTGCCAGCAGTTCCCCCGGGGTCTCCGTCGGCGAGCAGTACTTC | CASSSPGVSVGEQYF | 15 | TRBJ2-7 | NA | TRBV6-2/TRBV6-3 | NA
TGTGCCATCAGTGCACAGGGGGGTTCAGACTATGGCTACACCTTC | CAISAQGGSDYGYTF | 15 | TRBJ1-2 | TRBD1 | TRBV10-3 | many
TGTGCCAGTAGTAGGGGCATTCAAGAGACCCAGTACTTC | CASSRGIQETQYF | 13 | TRBJ2-5 | NA | TRBV19 | few
TGTGCCACCGCACAGGGGGCCAGCGCCTACGAGCAGTACTTC | CATAQGASAYEQYF | 14 | TRBJ2-7 | TRBD1 | TRBV10-3 | NA
TGTGCCAGCAGCCAAGAAGAAACCTATGGCTACACCTTC | CASSQEETYGYTF | 13 | TRBJ1-2 | NA | TRBV14 | many
TGTGCCAGCAGCGTCGACAGGTGGGGGGAGCAGTACTTC | CASSVDRWGEQYF | 13 | TRBJ2-7 | NA | TRBV9 | many
TGTGCCAGCAGCTTAGTATGGACAGGGACCAATTCACCCCTCCACTTT | CASSLVWTGTNSPLHF | 16 | TRBJ1-6 | TRBD1 | TRBV7-2 | many
TGCAGCTTCAACAGGGGGGACATCTACAATGAGCAGTTCTTC | CSFNRGDIYNEQFF | 14 | TRBJ2-1 | TRBD1 | TRBV29-1 | many
TGCAGCGTTGACAGGGGCCGGGGAGCTGGCTACACCTTC | CSVDRGRGAGYTF | 13 | TRBJ1-2 | NA | TRBV29-1 | NA
TGTGCCAGCTCACCCCCGCCTAGCGGGAATTTCCTTGCTGGCAGTGAGCAGTTCTTC | CASSPPPSGNFLAGSEQFF | 19 | TRBJ2-1 | TRBD2 | TRBV18 | many
TGCAGTGCTAGAAAGGTTCGCCTAGCGGACAATGAGCAGTTCTTC | CSARKVRLADNEQFF | 15 | TRBJ2-1 | TRBD2 | TRBV20-1 | NA
TGTGCCAGCTCATCCCAACCGGTGAGGGTTTCTGGAAACACCATATATTTT | CASSSQPVRVSGNTIYF | 17 | TRBJ1-3 | NA | TRBV18 | many
TGCAGCGCTTACTCGGGATGGACCGGGGAGCTGTTTTTT | CSAYSGWTGELFF | 13 | TRBJ2-2 | NA | TRBV29-1 | few
TGTGCCAGCAGGAGGTTCGTGACAGCTGACACCGGGGAGCTGTTTTTT | CASRRFVTADTGELFF | 16 | TRBJ2-2 | NA | TRBV6-5 | many
TGTGCCTCCAAACAGAGCTCCTATAATTCACCCCTCCACTTT | CASKQSSYNSPLHF | 14 | TRBJ1-6 | NA | TRBV30 | few
TGTGCCAGCAGCTGGTACAGGGGGATATACGAGCAGTACTTC | CASSWYRGIYEQYF | 14 | TRBJ2-7 | TRBD1 | TRBV7-2 | NA
TGTGCCAGCAGCTTAGGACAGACGAACACTGAAGCTTTCTTT | CASSLGQTNTEAFF | 14 | TRBJ1-1 | NA | TRBV7-6 | many
TGCGCCAGCAGCCTGACAGGGGATGGTCAGCCCCAGCATTTT | CASSLTGDGQPQHF | 14 | TRBJ1-5 | TRBD1 | TRBV5-1 | NA
TGTGCCACCAGTGGGTCAAACACTGAAGCTTTCTTT | CATSGSNTEAFF | 12 | TRBJ1-1 | NA | TRBV24-1 | many
TGTGCCAGCAGCTTGGAGACAGGGGGACCGGCTTTCTTT | CASSLETGGPAFF | 13 | TRBJ1-1 | TRBD1 | TRBV5-4 | few
TGCAGTGCTAGAGAACCGGGATCCTTCTACGAGCAGTACTTC | CSAREPGSFYEQYF | 14 | TRBJ2-7 | NA | TRBV20-1 | few
TGTGCCAGCAGCTTGGAGGGGGGGCCTGTTTTGAACACTGAAGCTTTTTTT | CASSLEGGPVLNTEAFF | 17 | TRBJ1-1 | NA | TRBV5-4 | few
TGCAGTGCTAGGCGAGGGGGTCAGCCCCAGCATTTT | CSARRGGQPQHF | 12 | TRBJ1-5 | NA | TRBV20-1 | many
TGTGCCAGTAGTAAGGCACCGGGACAGTCGATCGGTGAAGCTTTCTTT | CASSKAPGQSIGEAFF | 16 | TRBJ1-1 | TRBD1 | TRBV19 | few
TGTGCCATCAGTGAGTTCGACAGGGGTTATGGCTACACCTTC | CAISEFDRGYGYTF | 14 | TRBJ1-2 | TRBD1 | TRBV10-3 | few
TGCGCCAGCAGCTTGGGGAGCGGTGGAGATACGCAGTATTTT | CASSLGSGGDTQYF | 14 | TRBJ2-3 | NA | TRBV5-1 | few
TGTGCCAGCAGCTCCGGGACTAGCGGGTGGTACAATGAGCAGTTCTTC | CASSSGTSGWYNEQFF | 16 | TRBJ2-1 | TRBD2 | TRBV7-2 | many
TGTGCCAGCAGCCCTATACCTGGGGTAGCGGGACGGGCAGATACGCAGTATTTT | CASSPIPGVAGRADTQYF | 18 | TRBJ2-3 | TRBD2 | TRBV7-2 | NA
TGTGCCAGCTGGGATTTTTACAATGAGCAGTTCTTC | CASWDFYNEQFF | 12 | TRBJ2-1 | NA | TRBV12-3/TRBV12-4 | NA
TGTGCCAGCAGTTACTCCGTCGGGAGGGCCACAGATACGCAGTATTTT | CASSYSVGRATDTQYF | 16 | TRBJ2-3 | TRBD2 | TRBV6-2/TRBV6-3 | NA
TGTGCCAGCAGCTTGGGTTTAGCGGGAGGGCCGAGTGAGACCCAGTACTTC | CASSLGLAGGPSETQYF | 17 | TRBJ2-5 | TRBD2 | TRBV5-4 | few
TGTGCCTGGGGAACAGGGGTGGGCACTGAAGCTTTCTTT | CAWGTGVGTEAFF | 13 | TRBJ1-1 | TRBD1 | TRBV30 | NA
TGTGCCAGCAGCTTATTAGGGGAGAACACTGAAGCTTTCTTT | CASSLLGENTEAFF | 14 | TRBJ1-1 | NA | TRBV6-2/TRBV6-3 | NA